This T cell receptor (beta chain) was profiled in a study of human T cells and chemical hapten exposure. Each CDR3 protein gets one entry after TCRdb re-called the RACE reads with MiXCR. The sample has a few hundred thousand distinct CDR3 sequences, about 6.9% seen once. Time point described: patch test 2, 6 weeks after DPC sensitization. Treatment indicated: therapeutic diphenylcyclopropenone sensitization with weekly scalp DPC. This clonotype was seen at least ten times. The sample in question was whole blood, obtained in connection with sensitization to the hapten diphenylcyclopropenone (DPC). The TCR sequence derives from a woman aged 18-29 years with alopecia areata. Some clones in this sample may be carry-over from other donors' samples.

The CDR3 here is CASSGPTGFNSPLHF. CDR3 nucleotide sequence: TGTGCCAGCAGTGGCCCGACAGGTTTTAATTCACCCCTCCACTTT. V is TRBV6-5 and J is TRBJ1-6; TRBD1 is a possible D gene (6 bases). Germline CDR1 is MNHEY and CDR2 is SVGAGI. Trimming took off 5 bases at V and 6 bases at J, with 14 bases between the two ends. This CDR3 comprises 15 residues.